The sequence of this T cell receptor (beta chain) was determined in a study of blood T cell repertoires in COVID-19. Study in general: Sample material is recorded as cDNA or gDNA derived from T cells, B-cell-depleted T cells, or PBMCs.

In the study's own analysis: It was from reference gene primer amplification that nucleated cell counts were estimated. Some clones are missing from TCRdb's copy, which holds only in-frame ones; the method was immunoSEQ multiplex PCR. V and J calls and clone size are those listed in that table; D and trimming were worked out from the DNA. The top ten hold roughly 8% of the sample, which has some 200,000 clones, just under 85% seen once. The germline V gene encodes CDR1 MGHRA and CDR2 YSYEKL. The CDR3 runs to 18 residues. V dropped 0 bases and J dropped 8 bases, with 23 bases sitting between them. The chain is built from TRBV4-1 and TRBJ2-1; perhaps TRBD2 as D (5 bases). The sample was peripheral blood. This TCR came from a woman in her 50s with active or convalescent COVID-19. The CDR3 DNA sequence: TGCGCCAGCAGCCAAGATCGAGGGCTAGCAGGTTTTCGTGATGAGCAGTTCTTC. As protein: CASSQDRGLAGFRDEQFF.